The next 21 T cell receptor beta chains were all read from a single sample in a study of blood T cell repertoires in COVID-19. TCRdb's copy holds only in-frame clones and misses some; the assay was immunoSEQ multiplex PCR. The sample lists some 71,000 clones, about nine tenths occurring once. The source material was peripheral blood. The source of these receptors is a young man with acute or convalescent COVID-19.

Only one count was recorded for this clone. The chain has TRBV29-1 and TRBJ2-5; possibly TRBD2 for D (5 bases). From germline, CDR1 is SQVTM and CDR2 ANQGSEA. The CDR3 is 12 amino acids. The ends were cut back, 7 bases at V and 5 bases at J, with 14 bases in the middle. The CDR3 region has the DNA TGCAGCGCGGCGACTAATTGGGAGACCCAGTACTTC. Its protein product is CSAATNWETQYF.

V is TRBV15 and J is TRBJ1-1; possibly TRBD1 for D (5 bases). Germline V gene lookup returns CDR1 LNHNV and CDR2 YYDKDF (reference sequence). Trimming left V 1 base short and J 0 bases short, with 9 bases between. The CDR3 totals 15 residues. The CDR3 reads CATSRGARVNTEAFF. CDR3 bases: TGTGCCACCAGCAGAGGCGCCAGGGTGAACACTGAAGCTTTCTTT.

The V gene is TRBV6-4, the J gene TRBJ1-1; possible D gene TRBD1, 5 bases. Between the trimmed V and J ends, which lost 5 bases and 0 bases, there was a span of 13 bases. The CDR3 is 15 residues long. Per germline, CDR1 MRHNA and CDR2 SNTAGT. DNA of the CDR3: TGTGCCAGCAGTCCCAACCGACAGATGAACACTGAAGCTTTCTTT. It is translated as CASSPNRQMNTEAFF.

V and J are TRBV6-2 or TRBV6-3 and TRBJ2-5; possibly TRBD1 for D (6 bases). V was pared by 6 bases and J by 7 bases, with 18 bases between. The length of the CDR3 is 14 residues. The germline V gene has CDR1 MNHEY and CDR2 SVGEGT. Here the CDR3 DNA reads TGTGCCAGCAGCCCCGGACTCCGAGGGGGGACCCAGTACTTC. It codes for CASSPGLRGGTQYF.

The chain carries TRBV5-1 and TRBJ2-5, with TRBD1 as a possible D gene (6 bases). The V gene's germline CDR1 is SGHRS and CDR2 YFSETQ. Trimming stripped 3 bases from V and 2 bases from J, with 8 bases between. This CDR3 has 13 residues. The CDR3 DNA reads as TGCGCCAGCAGCTCACAGGGACAAGAGACCCAGTACTTC. Its translation is CASSSQGQETQYF.

This clone was counted a single time. The V and J genes are TRBV7-9 and TRBJ1-2, with TRBD1 matching 7 bases. V was clipped by 5 bases and J by 0 bases; unmatched bases: 6. Germline CDR1 reads SEHNR; CDR2 reads FQNEAQ (reference sequence). The CDR3 runs 15 residues. The CDR3 region has the DNA TGTGCCAGCAGCGGCAGACAGGGACCTAACTATGGCTACACCTTC. Translating it yields CASSGRQGPNYGYTF.

The V gene is TRBV7-2, the J gene TRBJ1-5; 7 bases are a match to TRBD1. This CDR3 spans 15 amino acids. The trim removed 1 base at V and 2 bases at J, leaving 2 bases unmatched. Germline V gene sequence: CDR1 SGHTA, CDR2 FQGNSA. The CDR3 nucleotides are TGTGCCAGCAGCTTAGTAGGGACAGGCAATCAGCCCCAGCATTTT. Translation: CASSLVGTGNQPQHF.

The chain uses TRBV18 and TRBJ1-4; no definite D call. The CDR3 length is 12 residues. Trimming removed 5 bases from V and 5 bases from J, with 6 bases in between. CDR1 is KGHSH, CDR2 LQKENI, per germline. The CDR3 protein is CASSSGNEKLFF. The CDR3 nucleotides read TGTGCCAGCTCATCGGGGAATGAAAAACTGTTTTTT.

This clone was recorded a few times. J is TRBJ1-3 and V is TRBV16; D gene uncertain. The CDR3 is 15 amino acids. V was trimmed by 0 bases and J by 1 base, leaving 7 bases between them. The germline gives CDR1 KGHSY, CDR2 FQNENV. This CDR3 reads CASSQSAGSGNTIYF. The CDR3 bases are TGTGCCAGCAGCCAATCAGCGGGGTCTGGAAACACCATATATTTT.

The chain links TRBV5-6 to TRBJ1-2, with a weak D call TRBD1 (6 bases). V gave up 2 bases and J gave up 4 bases, with 12 bases separating them. The CDR3 covers 14 residues. Per the germline V gene, CDR1 is SGHDT and CDR2 is YYEEEE. The CDR3 DNA reads as TGTGCCAGCAGCTTTCGCAGGGGCGGCTATGGCTACACCTTC. Residues: CASSFRRGGYGYTF. Full variable domain (remainder filled in from reference TRBV5-6 and TRBJ1-2): DAGVTQSPTHLIKTRGQQVTLRCSPKSGHDTVSWYQQALGQGPQFIFQYYEEEERQRGNFPDRFSGHQFPNYSSELNVNALLLGDSALYLCASSFRRGGYGYTFGSGTRLTVV.

This clone was seen a single time. The chain employs TRBV7-9 and TRBJ1-2; 9 bases are shared with TRBD1. This CDR3 contains 14 residues. CDR1 and CDR2 from the germline V gene are SEHNR and FQNEAQ (reference sequence). V lost 0 bases, J lost 11 bases, and 7 bases stayed unmatched. The CDR3 region has the DNA TGTGCCAGCAGCTTAGCGCTTACAGGGGGCACGTACACCTTC. Translation: CASSLALTGGTYTF. The full variable domain, completed using reference TRBV7-9 and TRBJ1-2, is DTGVSQNPRHKITKRGQNVTFRCDPISEHNRLYWYRQTLGQGPEFLTYFQNEAQLEKSRLLSDRFSAERPKGSFSTLEIQRTEQGDSAMYLCASSLALTGGTYTFGSGTRLTVV.

This chain joins TRBV10-3 and TRBJ1-3, with D uncertain. V was shortened by 4 bases and J by 0 bases, with 4 bases between the two germline ends. The V gene's germline CDR1 is ENHRY and CDR2 SYGVKD. This CDR3 comprises 13 residues. The CDR3: CAISGGSGNTIYF. The CDR3 nucleotides are TGTGCCATCAGTGGAGGCTCTGGAAACACCATATATTTT.

The genes are TRBV5-1 and TRBJ2-1; 7 nucleotides agree with TRBD1. The J segment lost 1 base and the V segment lost 3 bases, leaving 1 base of the junction unmatched. This CDR3 comprises 14 residues. Germline V gene data show CDR1 as SGHRS and CDR2 as YFSETQ. The CDR3 reads CASSSGQSYNEQFF. The CDR3, as DNA: TGCGCCAGCAGCTCGGGACAGTCCTACAATGAGCAGTTCTTC.

The gene calls are TRBV9 and TRBJ2-2, with D perhaps matching TRBD2 (5 bases). This CDR3 contains 14 residues. V was clipped by 5 bases and J by 4 bases, with 12 bases between them. Germline assignment: CDR1 SGDLS and CDR2 YYNGEE. The CDR3 reads CASRRSGGTGELFF. CDR3 DNA sequence: TGTGCCAGCAGGAGGTCAGGAGGCACCGGGGAGCTGTTTTTT.

The chain combines TRBV6-6 with TRBJ1-4; 9 bases map to TRBD1. The trim removed 6 bases at V and 7 bases at J, leaving 9 bases unmatched. CDR1 and CDR2 (germline): MNHNY, SVGAGI (reference sequence). CDR3 length: 15 amino acids. As DNA, the CDR3 is TGTGCCAGCAGCTCGGACAGGGGTTGGGGTGAAAAACTGTTTTTT. Protein product: CASSSDRGWGEKLFF.

The rearrangement joins TRBV9 to TRBJ2-2; 13 nucleotides match TRBD2. CDR1 and CDR2 from the germline V gene are SGDLS and YYNGEE. With V trimmed by 3 bases and J by 5 bases, 10 bases remained unmatched. The CDR3 length is 18 residues. The DNA of the CDR3 is TGTGCCAGCAGCGGGCAAGGGACTAGCGGGGATTTAACCGGGGAGCTGTTTTTT. This encodes CASSGQGTSGDLTGELFF.

The chain employs TRBV19 and TRBJ2-5, with TRBD2 identical over 11 bases. V was clipped by 6 bases and J by 1 base; unmatched bases: 10. The germline V gene encodes CDR1 LNHDA and CDR2 SQIVND (reference sequence). The CDR3 sequence is 17 residues long. This CDR3 is CASSRTGLADLQETQYF. The CDR3 region has the DNA TGTGCCAGTAGCAGAACGGGACTAGCGGACCTCCAAGAGACCCAGTACTTC.

This sequence joins TRBV6-5 and TRBJ1-1, with TRBD1 identical over 8 bases. The junction had 11 bases not matched to a gene; V was cut back by 4 bases and J by 7 bases. The germline V gene has CDR1 MNHEY and CDR2 SVGAGI. The CDR3 loop spans 15 amino acids. CDR3 nucleotide sequence: TGTGCCAGCAGTTCCCCATCAGGGGGCTTGGGTGAAGCTTTCTTT. Its translation: CASSSPSGGLGEAFF.

This chain's CDR3 is CASSLAGGLTDEQFF. CDR3 DNA: TGTGCCAGCAGCTTAGCGGGGGGGCTAACCGATGAGCAGTTCTTC. The J gene is TRBJ2-1, the V gene TRBV11-2; 8 nucleotides align to TRBD2. V lost 1 base and J lost 8; bases outside the gene matches: 7. Germline V gives CDR1 SGHAT, CDR2 FQNNGV. The CDR3 totals 15 residues.

V gene TRBV29-1 combines with J gene TRBJ2-3; no reliable D call. The germline gives CDR1 SQVTM, CDR2 ANQGSEA. The length of the CDR3 is 15 residues. The V end was cut by 7 bases, the J end by 0 bases, with 17 bases between. The CDR3 DNA follows: TGCAGCGCAGCCGGAGTACAACCTAGCACAGATACGCAGTATTTT. Its protein product is CSAAGVQPSTDTQYF.

The chain couples TRBV10-3 to TRBJ2-5; TRBD1 is a possible D gene (6 bases). CDR3 size: 13 residues. The V gene's germline CDR1 is ENHRY and CDR2 SYGVKD. Trimming took 4 bases from V and 3 from J, leaving 9 bases between them. CDR3 protein: CAISATGKETQYF. In nucleotides, the CDR3 is TGTGCCATCAGTGCTACAGGGAAAGAGACCCAGTACTTC.